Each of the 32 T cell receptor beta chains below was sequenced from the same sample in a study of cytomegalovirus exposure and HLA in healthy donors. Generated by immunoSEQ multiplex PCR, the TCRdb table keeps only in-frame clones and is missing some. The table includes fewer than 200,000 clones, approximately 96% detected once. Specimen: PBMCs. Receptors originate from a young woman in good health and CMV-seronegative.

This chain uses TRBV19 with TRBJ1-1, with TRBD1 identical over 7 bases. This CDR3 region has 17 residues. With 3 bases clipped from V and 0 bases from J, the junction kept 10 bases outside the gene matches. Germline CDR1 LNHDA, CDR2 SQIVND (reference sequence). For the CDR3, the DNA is TGTGCCAGTAGTATCCTAAGAGGGGGCAGCCTGAACACTGAAGCTTTCTTT. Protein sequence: CASSILRGGSLNTEAFF.

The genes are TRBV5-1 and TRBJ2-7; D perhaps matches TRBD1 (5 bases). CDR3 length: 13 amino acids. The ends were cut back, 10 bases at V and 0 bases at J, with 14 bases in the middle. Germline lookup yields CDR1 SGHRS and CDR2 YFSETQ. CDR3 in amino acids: CASASTDSYEQYF. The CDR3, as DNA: TGCGCCTCCGCCTCGACAGACTCCTACGAGCAGTACTTC.

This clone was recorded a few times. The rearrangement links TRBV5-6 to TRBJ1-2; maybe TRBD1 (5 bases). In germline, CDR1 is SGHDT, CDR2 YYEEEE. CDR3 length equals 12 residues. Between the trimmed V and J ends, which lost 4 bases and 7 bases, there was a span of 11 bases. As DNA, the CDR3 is TGTGCCAGCAGCGGGGCTGGGGTTGGCTACACCTTC. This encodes CASSGAGVGYTF.

The CDR3 DNA reads TGTGCCAGCAGCTTCACTAGCGGGGGGGGCACAGATACGCAGTATTTT. Translated, it gives CASSFTSGGGTDTQYF. The chain combines TRBV7-9 with TRBJ2-3, with TRBD2 identical over 13 bases. The CDR3 loop spans 16 amino acids. After removal of 3 bases from V and 1 base from J, the junction contained 1 base not matched to a gene. Germline loops: CDR1 SEHNR, CDR2 FQNEAQ (reference sequence). Using reference TRBV7-9 and TRBJ2-3 for the parts outside the CDR3, the full variable domain is DTGVSQNPRHKITKRGQNVTFRCDPISEHNRLYWYRQTLGQGPEFLTYFQNEAQLEKSRLLSDRFSAERPKGSFSTLEIQRTEQGDSAMYLCASSFTSGGGTDTQYFGPGTRLTVL.

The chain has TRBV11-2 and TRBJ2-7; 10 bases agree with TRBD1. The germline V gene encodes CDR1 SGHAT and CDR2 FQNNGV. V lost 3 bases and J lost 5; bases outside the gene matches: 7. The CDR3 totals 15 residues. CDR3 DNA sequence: TGTGCCAGCAGCTTGGGGACAGGGGCACCCCACGAGCAGTACTTC. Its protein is CASSLGTGAPHEQYF. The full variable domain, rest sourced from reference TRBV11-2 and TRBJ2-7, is EAGVAQSPRYKIIEKRQSVAFWCNPISGHATLYWYQQILGQGPKLLIQFQNNGVVDDSQLPKDRFSAERLKGVDSTLKIQPAKLEDSAVYLCASSLGTGAPHEQYFGPGTRLTVT.

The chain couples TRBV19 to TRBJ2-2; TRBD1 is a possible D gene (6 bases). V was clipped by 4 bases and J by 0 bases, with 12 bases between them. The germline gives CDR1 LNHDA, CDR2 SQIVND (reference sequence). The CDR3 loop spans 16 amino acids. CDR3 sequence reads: CASSTPGDPNTGELFF. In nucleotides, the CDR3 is TGTGCCAGTAGTACCCCAGGGGACCCGAACACCGGGGAGCTGTTTTTT.

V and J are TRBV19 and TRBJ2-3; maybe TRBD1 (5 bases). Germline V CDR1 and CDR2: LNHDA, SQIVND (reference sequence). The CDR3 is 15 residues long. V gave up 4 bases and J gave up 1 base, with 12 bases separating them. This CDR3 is CASSSRASRTDTQYF. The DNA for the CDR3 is TGTGCCAGTAGTAGCAGGGCTTCCCGCACAGATACGCAGTATTTT.

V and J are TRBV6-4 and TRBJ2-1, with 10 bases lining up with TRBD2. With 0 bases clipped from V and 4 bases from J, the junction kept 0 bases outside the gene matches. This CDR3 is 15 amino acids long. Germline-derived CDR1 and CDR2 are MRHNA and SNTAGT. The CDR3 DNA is TGTGCCAGCAGTGACTCACTAGCGGGGTACAATGAGCAGTTCTTC. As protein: CASSDSLAGYNEQFF.

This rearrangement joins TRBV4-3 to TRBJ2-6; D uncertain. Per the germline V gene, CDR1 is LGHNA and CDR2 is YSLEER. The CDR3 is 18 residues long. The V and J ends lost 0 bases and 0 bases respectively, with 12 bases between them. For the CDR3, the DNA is TGCGCCAGCAGCCAAGAGTATCAGATCACCTCTGGGGCCAACGTCCTGACTTTC. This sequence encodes CASSQEYQITSGANVLTF.

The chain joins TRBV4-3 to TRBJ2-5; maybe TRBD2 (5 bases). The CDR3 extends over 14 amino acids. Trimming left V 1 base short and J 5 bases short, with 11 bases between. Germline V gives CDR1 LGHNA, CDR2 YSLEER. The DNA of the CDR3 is TGCGCCAGCAGCCAAGGGGCGGGTAGCGAGACCCAGTACTTC. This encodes CASSQGAGSETQYF.

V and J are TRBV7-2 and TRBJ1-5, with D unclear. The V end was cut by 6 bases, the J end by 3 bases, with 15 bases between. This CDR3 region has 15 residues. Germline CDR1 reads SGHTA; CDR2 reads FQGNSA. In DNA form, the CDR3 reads TGTGCCAGCAGTTCAACATCCCAAATCAATCAGCCCCAGCATTTT. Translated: CASSSTSQINQPQHF.

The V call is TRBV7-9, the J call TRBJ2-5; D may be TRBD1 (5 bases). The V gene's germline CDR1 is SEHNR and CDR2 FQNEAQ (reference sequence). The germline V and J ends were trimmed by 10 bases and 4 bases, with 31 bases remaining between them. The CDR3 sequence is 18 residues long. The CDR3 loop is CATPKTDTKIPFIETQYF. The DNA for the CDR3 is TGTGCCACCCCGAAAACGGACACTAAAATCCCGTTCATAGAGACCCAGTACTTC. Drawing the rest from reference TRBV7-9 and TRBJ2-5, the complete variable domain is DTGVSQNPRHKITKRGQNVTFRCDPISEHNRLYWYRQTLGQGPEFLTYFQNEAQLEKSRLLSDRFSAERPKGSFSTLEIQRTEQGDSAMYLCATPKTDTKIPFIETQYFGPGTRLLVL.

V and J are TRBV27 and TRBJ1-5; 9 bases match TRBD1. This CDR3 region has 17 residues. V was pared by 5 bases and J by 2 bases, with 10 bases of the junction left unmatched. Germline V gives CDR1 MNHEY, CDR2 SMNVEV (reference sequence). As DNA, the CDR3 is TGTGCCAGCAGTCCGGGACAGGGCTTTTCACGCAATCAGCCCCAGCATTTT. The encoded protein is CASSPGQGFSRNQPQHF.

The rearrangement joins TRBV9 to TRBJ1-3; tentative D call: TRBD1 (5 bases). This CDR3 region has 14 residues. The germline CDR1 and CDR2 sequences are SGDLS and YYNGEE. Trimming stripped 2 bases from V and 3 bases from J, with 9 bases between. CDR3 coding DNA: TGTGCCAGCAGCGTGCGCAGGGATGGAAACACCATATATTTT. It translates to CASSVRRDGNTIYF.

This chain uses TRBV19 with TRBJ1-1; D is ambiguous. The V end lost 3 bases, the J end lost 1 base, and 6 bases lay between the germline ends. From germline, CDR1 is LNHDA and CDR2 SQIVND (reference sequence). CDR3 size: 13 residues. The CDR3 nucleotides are TGTGCCAGTAGTATTATGGCGAACACTGAAGCTTTCTTT. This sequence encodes CASSIMANTEAFF.

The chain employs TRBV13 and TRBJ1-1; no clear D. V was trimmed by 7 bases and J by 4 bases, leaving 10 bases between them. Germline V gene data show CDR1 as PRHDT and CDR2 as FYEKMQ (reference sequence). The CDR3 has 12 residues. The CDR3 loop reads CASTGLGTEAFF. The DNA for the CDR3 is TGTGCCAGCACCGGGTTGGGCACTGAAGCTTTCTTT.

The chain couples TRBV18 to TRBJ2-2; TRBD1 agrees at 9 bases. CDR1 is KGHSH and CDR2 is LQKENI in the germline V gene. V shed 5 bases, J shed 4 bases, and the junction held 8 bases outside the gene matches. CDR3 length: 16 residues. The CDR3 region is CASSRTGGVSTGELFF. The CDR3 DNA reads TGTGCCAGCTCAAGAACAGGGGGCGTCAGCACCGGGGAGCTGTTTTTT. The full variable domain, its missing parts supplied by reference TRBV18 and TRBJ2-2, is NAGVMQNPRHLVRRRGQEARLRCSPMKGHSHVYWYRQLPEEGLKFMVYLQKENIIDESGMPKERFSAEFPKEGPSILRIQQVVRGDSAAYFCASSRTGGVSTGELFFGEGSRLTVL.

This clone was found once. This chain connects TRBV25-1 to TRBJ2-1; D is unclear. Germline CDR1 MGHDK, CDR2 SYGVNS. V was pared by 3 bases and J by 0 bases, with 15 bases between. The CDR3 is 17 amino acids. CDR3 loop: CASSDIKTARSYNEQFF. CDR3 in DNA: TGTGCCAGCAGTGATATTAAAACTGCCCGCTCCTACAATGAGCAGTTCTTC. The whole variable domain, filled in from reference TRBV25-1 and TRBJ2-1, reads EADIYQTPRYLVIGTGKKITLECSQTMGHDKMYWYQQDPGMELHLIHYSYGVNSTEKGDLSSESTVSRIRTEHFPLTLESARPSHTSQYLCASSDIKTARSYNEQFFGPGTRLTVL.

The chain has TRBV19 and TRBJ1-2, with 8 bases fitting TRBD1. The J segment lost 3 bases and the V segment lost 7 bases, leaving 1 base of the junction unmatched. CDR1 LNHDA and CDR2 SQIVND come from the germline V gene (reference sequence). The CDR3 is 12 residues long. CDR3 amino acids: CASKDRDYGYTF. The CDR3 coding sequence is TGTGCCAGTAAGGACAGGGACTATGGCTACACCTTC.

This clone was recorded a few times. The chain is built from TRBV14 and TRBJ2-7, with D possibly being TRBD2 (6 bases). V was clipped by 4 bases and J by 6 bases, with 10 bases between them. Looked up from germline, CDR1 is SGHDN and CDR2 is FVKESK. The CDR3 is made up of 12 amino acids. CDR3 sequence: CASSPRGGEQYF. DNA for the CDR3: TGTGCCAGCAGCCCCCGGGGAGGCGAGCAGTACTTC. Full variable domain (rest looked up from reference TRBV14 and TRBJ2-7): EAGVTQFPSHSVIEKGQTVTLRCDPISGHDNLYWYRRVMGKEIKFLLHFVKESKQDESGMPNNRFLAERTGGTYSTLKVQPAELEDSGVYFCASSPRGGEQYFGPGTRLTVT.

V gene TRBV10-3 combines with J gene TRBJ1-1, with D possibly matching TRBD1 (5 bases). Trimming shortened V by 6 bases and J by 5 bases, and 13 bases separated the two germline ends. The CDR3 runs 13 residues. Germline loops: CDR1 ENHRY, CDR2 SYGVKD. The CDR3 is CAIRSEGATEAFF. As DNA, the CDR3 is TGTGCCATCAGGTCAGAAGGGGCGACTGAAGCTTTCTTT.

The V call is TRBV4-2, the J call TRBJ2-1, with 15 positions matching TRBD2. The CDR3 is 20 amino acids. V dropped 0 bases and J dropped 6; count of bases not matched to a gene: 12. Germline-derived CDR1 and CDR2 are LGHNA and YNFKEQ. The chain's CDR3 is CASSQDGGTSGGPRSNEQFF. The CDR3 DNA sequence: TGTGCCAGCAGCCAAGATGGCGGGACTAGCGGGGGGCCGAGATCCAATGAGCAGTTCTTC.

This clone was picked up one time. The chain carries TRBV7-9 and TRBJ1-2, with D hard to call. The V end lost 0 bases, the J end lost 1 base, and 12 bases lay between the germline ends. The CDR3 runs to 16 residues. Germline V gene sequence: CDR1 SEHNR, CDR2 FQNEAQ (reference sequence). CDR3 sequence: CASSLAGRGDNYGYTF. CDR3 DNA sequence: TGTGCCAGCAGCTTAGCTGGGCGGGGAGATAACTATGGCTACACCTTC.

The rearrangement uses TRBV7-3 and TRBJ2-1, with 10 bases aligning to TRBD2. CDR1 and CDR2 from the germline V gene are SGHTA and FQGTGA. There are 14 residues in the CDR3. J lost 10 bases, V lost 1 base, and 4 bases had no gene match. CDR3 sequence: CASSLITSGAEQFF. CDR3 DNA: TGTGCCAGCAGCTTAATTACTAGCGGGGCCGAGCAGTTCTTC. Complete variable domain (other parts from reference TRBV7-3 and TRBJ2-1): GAGVSQTPSNKVTEKGKYVELRCDPISGHTALYWYRQSLGQGPEFLIYFQGTGAADDSGLPNDRFFAVRPEGSVSTLKIQRTERGDSAVYLCASSLITSGAEQFFGPGTRLTVL.

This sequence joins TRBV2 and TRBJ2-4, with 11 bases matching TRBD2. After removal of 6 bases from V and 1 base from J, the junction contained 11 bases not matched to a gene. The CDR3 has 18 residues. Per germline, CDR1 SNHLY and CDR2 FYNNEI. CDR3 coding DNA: TGTGCCAGCAGCGCCGTATCTAGCGGGGGGATGGCCAAAAACATTCAGTACTTC. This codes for CASSAVSSGGMAKNIQYF.

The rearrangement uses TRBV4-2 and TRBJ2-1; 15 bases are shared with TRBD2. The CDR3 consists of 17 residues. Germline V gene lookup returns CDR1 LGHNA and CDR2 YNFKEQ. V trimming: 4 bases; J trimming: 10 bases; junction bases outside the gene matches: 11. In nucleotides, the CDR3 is TGTGCCAGCAGCCGAGAGGGGGGACTAGCGGGAGGTAGAGAGCAGTTCTTC. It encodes CASSREGGLAGGREQFF.

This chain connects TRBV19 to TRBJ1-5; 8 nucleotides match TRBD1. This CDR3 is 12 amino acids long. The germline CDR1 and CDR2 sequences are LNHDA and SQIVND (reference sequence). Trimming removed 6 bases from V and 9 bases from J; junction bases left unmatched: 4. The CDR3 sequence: CASSGQGSPQHF. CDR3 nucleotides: TGTGCCAGTAGCGGACAGGGCTCGCCCCAGCATTTT.

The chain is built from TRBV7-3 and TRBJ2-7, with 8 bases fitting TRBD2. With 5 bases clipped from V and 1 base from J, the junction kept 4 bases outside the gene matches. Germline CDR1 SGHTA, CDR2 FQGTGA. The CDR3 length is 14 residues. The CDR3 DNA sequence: TGTGCCAGCAGCGCCCGGGGGGGTTCCTACGAGCAGTACTTC. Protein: CASSARGGSYEQYF.

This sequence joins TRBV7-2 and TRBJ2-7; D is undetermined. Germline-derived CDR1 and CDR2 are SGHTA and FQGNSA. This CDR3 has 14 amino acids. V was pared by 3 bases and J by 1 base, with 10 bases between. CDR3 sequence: CASSLRNPSYEQYF. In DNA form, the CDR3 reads TGTGCCAGCAGCTTGCGGAATCCTTCCTACGAGCAGTACTTC. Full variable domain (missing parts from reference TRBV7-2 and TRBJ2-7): GAGVSQSPSNKVTEKGKDVELRCDPISGHTALYWYRQSLGQGLEFLIYFQGNSAPDKSGLPSDRFSAERTGGSVSTLTIQRTQQEDSAVYLCASSLRNPSYEQYFGPGTRLTVT.

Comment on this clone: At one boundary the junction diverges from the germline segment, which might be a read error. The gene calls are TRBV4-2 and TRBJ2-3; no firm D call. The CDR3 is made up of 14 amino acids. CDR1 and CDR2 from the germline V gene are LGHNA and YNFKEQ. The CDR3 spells CASSQDYTTATQYF. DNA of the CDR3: TGTGCCAGCAGCCAAGACTACACCACAGCTACGCAGTATTTT.

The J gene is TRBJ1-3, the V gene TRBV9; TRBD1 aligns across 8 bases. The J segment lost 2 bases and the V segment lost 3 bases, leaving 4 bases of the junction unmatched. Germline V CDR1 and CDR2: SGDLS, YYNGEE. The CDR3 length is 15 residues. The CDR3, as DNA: TGTGCCAGCAGCGCCGGACAGGGCGCTGGAAACACCATATATTTT. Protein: CASSAGQGAGNTIYF.

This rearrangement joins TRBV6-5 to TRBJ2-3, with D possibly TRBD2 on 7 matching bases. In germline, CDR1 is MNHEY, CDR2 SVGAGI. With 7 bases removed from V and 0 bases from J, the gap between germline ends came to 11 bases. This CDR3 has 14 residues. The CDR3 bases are TGTGCCAGCAACCGGGGGGCTAGCACAGATACGCAGTATTTT. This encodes CASNRGASTDTQYF.